This TCR beta chain derives from a study of blood T cell repertoires in COVID-19. The method was immunoSEQ multiplex PCR; TCRdb's version includes in-frame clones alone and lacks a portion of them. The profile shows fewer than 200,000 clones, just over 85% of them singletons. This clone was seen just once. The source material was PBMCs or T cells enriched from blood (not recorded which). The origin of this receptor is a woman aged 18-30 years who had recovered from COVID-19.

The CDR3 loop is CASSPPAEEAQYF. For the CDR3, the DNA is TGTGCCAGCTCACCACCAGCGGAGGAAGCGCAGTATTTT. The chain employs TRBV18 and TRBJ2-3; TRBD2 is a possible D gene (5 bases). Between the trimmed V and J ends, which lost 0 bases and 10 bases, there was a span of 11 bases. Germline values: CDR1 KGHSH, CDR2 LQKENI. The CDR3 length is 13 residues.